The 12 T cell receptor beta chains below were found in one sample sequenced in a study of T cell repertoires in cytomegalovirus infection. MiXCR, applied by TCRdb to the reads, yields one record per CDR3 protein. Of more than 400,000 distinct CDR3 sequences listed, about 26% are singletons. Material for sequencing was PBMCs. The source is a human donor in good health (CMV status not recorded). Some clones in this sample may be carry-over from other donors' samples.

V is TRBV5-1 and J is TRBJ2-2; D perhaps matches TRBD2 (5 bases). The germline V gene encodes CDR1 SGHRS and CDR2 YFSETQ. The CDR3 runs 15 residues. Between the trimmed V and J ends, which lost 6 bases and 2 bases, there was a span of 14 bases. In DNA form, the CDR3 reads TGCGCCAGCATTGGGTCCGGACTTAACACCGGGGAGCTGTTTTTT. Translation gives CASIGSGLNTGELFF.

J is TRBJ1-2 and V is TRBV12-3 or TRBV12-4, with D tentatively TRBD1 (5 bases). V lost 2 bases to trimming and J lost 4 bases, with 14 bases between them. CDR3 length: 15 residues. Here the CDR3 reads CASSLWAGRRYGYTF. In nucleotides, the CDR3 is TGTGCCAGCAGTTTATGGGCAGGGAGGCGCTATGGCTACACCTTC.

This clonotype was observed a few times. The CDR3 here is CASSPLRGWYGYTF. The CDR3 nucleotides are TGTGCCAGCAGTCCCCTCCGGGGTTGGTATGGCTACACCTTC. The V and J genes are TRBV7-9 and TRBJ1-2, with D hard to call. Between the trimmed V and J ends, which lost 6 bases and 5 bases, there was a span of 16 bases. This CDR3 has 14 residues. Germline V gene data show CDR1 as SEHNR and CDR2 as FQNEAQ (reference sequence).

This clonotype was counted many times. The chain carries TRBV7-9 and TRBJ2-2, with a tentative D call TRBD1 (5 bases). CDR1 and CDR2 from the germline V gene are SEHNR and FQNEAQ (reference sequence). V lost 0 bases, J lost 5 bases, and 7 bases lay in between. The CDR3 runs 14 residues. The CDR3 here is CASSLAQGTGELFF. The CDR3 bases are TGTGCCAGCAGCTTAGCTCAGGGAACCGGGGAGCTGTTTTTT.

This clonotype was recorded a few times. The V call is TRBV7-6, the J call TRBJ2-2; TRBD1 matches at 7 bases. Germline V CDR1 and CDR2: SGHVS, FNYEAQ. V dropped 5 bases and J dropped 4; count of bases not matched to a gene: 7. The CDR3 is 15 residues long. The CDR3 loop is CASSQTRQGTGELFF. CDR3 DNA: TGTGCCAGCAGCCAAACCCGACAGGGCACCGGGGAGCTGTTTTTT.

This chain connects TRBV6-2 or TRBV6-3 to TRBJ2-3, with TRBD1 identical over 10 bases. With V trimmed by 2 bases and J by 0 bases, 8 bases remained unmatched. The CDR3 contains 18 residues. Per germline, CDR1 MNHEY and CDR2 SVGEGT. The CDR3, as DNA: TGTGCCAGCAGTTACCCCGAAGGGGGACAGGGGAGCACAGATACGCAGTATTTT. Encoded protein: CASSYPEGGQGSTDTQYF.

Ten or more counts support this clonotype. This rearrangement joins TRBV7-2 to TRBJ1-5; no firm D call. The CDR3 has 14 residues. V was shortened by 4 bases and J by 7 bases, with 14 bases between the two germline ends. Germline lookup yields CDR1 SGHTA and CDR2 FQGNSA. The CDR3 nucleotides are TGTGCCAGCAGCTCCAGAGGGCAAGGCCAGCCCCAGCATTTT. Residues: CASSSRGQGQPQHF.

The chain joins TRBV11-2 to TRBJ1-2, with 7 bases aligning to TRBD1. Germline V gene data show CDR1 as SGHAT and CDR2 as FQNNGV. After removal of 4 bases from V and 0 bases from J, the junction contained 5 bases not matched to a gene. This CDR3 is built from 15 residues. The CDR3 sequence is CASSSGTEANYGYTF. In DNA, the CDR3 is TGTGCCAGCAGCTCCGGGACAGAAGCTAACTATGGCTACACCTTC.

This chain connects TRBV6-6 to TRBJ2-3; the match to TRBD2 covers 10 bases. The germline V gene has CDR1 MNHNY and CDR2 SVGAGI (reference sequence). V was clipped by 2 bases and J by 5 bases; unmatched bases: 7. CDR3 length: 16 amino acids. The DNA of the CDR3 is TGTGCCAGCAGTTACGGCTGGCTAGCGGGAGAAGATACGCAGTATTTT. This gives the protein CASSYGWLAGEDTQYF.

The V gene is TRBV6-1, the J gene TRBJ2-7, with 9 bases identical to TRBD1. Unmatched junction bases numbered 9, after V lost 4 bases and J lost 8 bases. Looked up from germline, CDR1 is MNHNS and CDR2 is SASEGT. The CDR3 is made up of 14 amino acids. CDR3 sequence: CASSALGQGHKQYF. The CDR3 nucleotides read TGTGCCAGCAGTGCCTTGGGACAGGGTCACAAGCAGTACTTC.

The chain joins TRBV18 to TRBJ2-3; D not resolved. The CDR3 has 17 amino acids. Trimming shortened V by 0 bases and J by 7 bases, and 20 bases separated the two germline ends. CDR1 is KGHSH and CDR2 is LQKENI in the germline V gene. The CDR3 reads CASSPPAMALGTNTQYF. The CDR3 nucleotides read TGTGCCAGCTCACCACCGGCCATGGCGCTGGGAACAAATACGCAGTATTTT.

Only a few counts were recorded for this clonotype. V gene TRBV5-4 combines with J gene TRBJ1-3, with a weak D call TRBD1 (5 bases). Trimming took 4 bases from V and 0 from J, leaving 11 bases between them. This CDR3 contains 15 residues. The germline V gene encodes CDR1 SGHNT and CDR2 YYREEE (reference sequence). CDR3 sequence (DNA): TGTGCCAGCAGCCCGGGGGTGGGCTCTGGAAACACCATATATTTT. Amino acids: CASSPGVGSGNTIYF.